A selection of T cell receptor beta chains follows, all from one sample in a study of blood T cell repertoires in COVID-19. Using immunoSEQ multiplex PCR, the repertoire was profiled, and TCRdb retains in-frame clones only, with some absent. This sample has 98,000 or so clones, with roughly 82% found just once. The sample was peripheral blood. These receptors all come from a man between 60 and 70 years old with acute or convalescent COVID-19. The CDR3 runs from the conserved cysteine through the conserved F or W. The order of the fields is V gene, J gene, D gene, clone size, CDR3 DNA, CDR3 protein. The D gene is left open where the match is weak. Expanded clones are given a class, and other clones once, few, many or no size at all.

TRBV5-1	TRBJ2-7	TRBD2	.	TGCGCCAGCAGCTCGACTAGCGGGAGTGGGGGAGACGAGCAGTACTTC	CASSSTSGSGGDEQYF
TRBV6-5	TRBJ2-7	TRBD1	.	TGTGCCAGTATACCAAACCGGGACAGGTCCTACGAGCAGTACTTC	CASIPNRDRSYEQYF
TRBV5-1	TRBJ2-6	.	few	TGCGCCAGCAAAGAGGCCTCGGGGGCCAACGTCCTGACTTTC	CASKEASGANVLTF
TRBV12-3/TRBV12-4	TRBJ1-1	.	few	TGTGCCAGCATGTTCAGCGGTAGCACTGAAGCTTTCTTT	CASMFSGSTEAFF
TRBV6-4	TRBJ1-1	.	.	TGTGCCAGCAATCCCGACAAGAATAACACTGAAGCTTTCTTT	CASNPDKNNTEAFF
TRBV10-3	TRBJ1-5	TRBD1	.	TGTGCCGGGGGGACAGGTGATAGCAATCAGCCCCAGCATTTT	CAGGTGDSNQPQHF
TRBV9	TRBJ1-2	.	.	TGTGCCAGCAGCTCCTCCGGGAACAGAAGTCCTCGGGGCTACACCTTC	CASSSSGNRSPRGYTF
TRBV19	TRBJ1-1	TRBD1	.	TGTGCCAGTAGTACTTATAAAGGGACAGGGGCTGAAGCTTTCTTT	CASSTYKGTGAEAFF
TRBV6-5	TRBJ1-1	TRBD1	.	TGTGCCAGCAGTCCTATGACAGGGTTGACTGAAGCTTTCTTT	CASSPMTGLTEAFF
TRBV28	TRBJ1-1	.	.	TGTGCCAGCAGTTTCCCCAACAGATTGAACACTGAAGCTTTCTTT	CASSFPNRLNTEAFF
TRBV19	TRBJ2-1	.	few	TGTGCCACCCCCCGGCTAGTCGGGGACAATGAGCAGTTCTTC	CATPRLVGDNEQFF
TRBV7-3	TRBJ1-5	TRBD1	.	TGTGCCAGCAGTCCCACAGGGGCAGGCCAGCCCCAGCATTTT	CASSPTGAGQPQHF
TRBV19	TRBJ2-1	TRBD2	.	TGTGCCAGTAGTACCCAAGCGGGAGGCAATGAGCAGTTCTTC	CASSTQAGGNEQFF
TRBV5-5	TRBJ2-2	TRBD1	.	TGTGCCAGCAGCTTGCTCGGGACAGGGCTCACCGGGGAGCTGTTTTTT	CASSLLGTGLTGELFF
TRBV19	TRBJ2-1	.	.	TGTGCCAGTAAGGCAGGGGGGTACAATGAGCAGTTCTTC	CASKAGGYNEQFF
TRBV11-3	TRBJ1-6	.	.	TGTGCCAGCAGCTTAGCAGGGGTGAATTCACCCCTCCACTTT	CASSLAGVNSPLHF
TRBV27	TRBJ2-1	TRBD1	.	TGTGCCAGCAGTTTAAGGGGACAGGGGGCATCACTGTGGGGCAATGAGCAGTTCTTC	CASSLRGQGASLWGNEQFF
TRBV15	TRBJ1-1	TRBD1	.	TGTGCCACCAGCAAACCGGGACAGCACAACACTGAAGCTTTCTTT	CATSKPGQHNTEAFF
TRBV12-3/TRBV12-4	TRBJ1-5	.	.	TGTGCCAGCAGTTTACTCGTCCAGCCCCAGCATTTT	CASSLLVQPQHF
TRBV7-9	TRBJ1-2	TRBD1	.	TGTGCCAGCAGCTTCCGGACAGGGGGCGGCTATGGCTACACCTTC	CASSFRTGGGYGYTF
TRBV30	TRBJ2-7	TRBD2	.	TGTGCCTGGAGCCGCGGACTAGCGATCTACGAGCAGTACTTC	CAWSRGLAIYEQYF
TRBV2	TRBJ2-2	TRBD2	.	TGTGCCAGCAGTGAGAGGCCTAGCGGCGTTACCGGGGAGCTGTTTTTT	CASSERPSGVTGELFF
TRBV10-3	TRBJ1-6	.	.	TGTGCCATCAGACCTGTTGGACAGTCTAGTGTAAATTCACCCCTCCACTTT	CAIRPVGQSSVNSPLHF
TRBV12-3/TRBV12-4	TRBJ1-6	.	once	TGTGCCAGCAGCCGGAATTCACCCCTCCACTTT	CASSRNSPLHF
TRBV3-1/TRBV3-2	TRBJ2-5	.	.	TGTGCCAGCAGCCAAGTAGTCGGGAGTAGGGAGACCCAGTACTTC	CASSQVVGSRETQYF
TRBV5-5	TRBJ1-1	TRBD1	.	TGTGCCAGCAGCTCACAGGGGATTGTCACTGAAGCTTTCTTT	CASSSQGIVTEAFF
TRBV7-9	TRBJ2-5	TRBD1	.	TGTGCCAGCAGGAACAGGGGGCCGGAGGAGACCCAGTACTTC	CASRNRGPEETQYF
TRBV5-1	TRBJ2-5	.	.	TGCGCCAGCAGCTGGCGGTACCAAGAGACCCAGTACTTC	CASSWRYQETQYF
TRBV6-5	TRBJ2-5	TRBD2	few	TGTGCCAGCAGTTACAGCGGGAGAGAGACCCAGTACTTC	CASSYSGRETQYF
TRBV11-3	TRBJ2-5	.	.	TGTGCCAGCAGCTTAGAGGGCTTCCAAGAGACCCAGTACTTC	CASSLEGFQETQYF
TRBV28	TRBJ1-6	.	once	TGTGCCAGTGGAGGCGCGCAGAGCTCCTATAATTCACCCCTCCACTTT	CASGGAQSSYNSPLHF
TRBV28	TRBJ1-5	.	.	TGTGCCAGCAGTTTTTTGGGTAAGGAGCAGCCCCAGCATTTT	CASSFLGKEQPQHF
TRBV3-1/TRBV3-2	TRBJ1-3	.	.	TGTGCCAGCAGCCCCCGGAGGGCCTCTGGAAACACCATATATTTT	CASSPRRASGNTIYF
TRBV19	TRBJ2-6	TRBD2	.	TGTGCCAGTAGTATATCGCGGGGGAAGTCTGGGGCCAACGTCCTGACTTTC	CASSISRGKSGANVLTF
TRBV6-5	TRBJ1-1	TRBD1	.	TGTGCCAGCAGCACAGGGGGCCAGAACACTGAAGCTTTCTTT	CASSTGGQNTEAFF
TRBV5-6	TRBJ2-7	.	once	TGTGCCAGCAGCTTGCAGGGGCGAGGCGCCTACGAGCAGTACTTC	CASSLQGRGAYEQYF
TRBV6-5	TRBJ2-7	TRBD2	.	TGTGCCAGCAGTTTACTAGCGGGAGCCTACGAGCAGTACTTC	CASSLLAGAYEQYF
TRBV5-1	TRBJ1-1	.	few	TGCGCCAGCAGCTTGGCAACAGGGCTCATGAACACTGAAGCTTTCTTT	CASSLATGLMNTEAFF
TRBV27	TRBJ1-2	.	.	TGTGCCAGCACCCCCGGTGGCGGTATCTATGGCTACACCTTC	CASTPGGGIYGYTF
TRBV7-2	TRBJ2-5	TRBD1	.	TGTGCCAGCAGCTACGGACAGGGTGGGGGAGAGACCCAGTACTTC	CASSYGQGGGETQYF